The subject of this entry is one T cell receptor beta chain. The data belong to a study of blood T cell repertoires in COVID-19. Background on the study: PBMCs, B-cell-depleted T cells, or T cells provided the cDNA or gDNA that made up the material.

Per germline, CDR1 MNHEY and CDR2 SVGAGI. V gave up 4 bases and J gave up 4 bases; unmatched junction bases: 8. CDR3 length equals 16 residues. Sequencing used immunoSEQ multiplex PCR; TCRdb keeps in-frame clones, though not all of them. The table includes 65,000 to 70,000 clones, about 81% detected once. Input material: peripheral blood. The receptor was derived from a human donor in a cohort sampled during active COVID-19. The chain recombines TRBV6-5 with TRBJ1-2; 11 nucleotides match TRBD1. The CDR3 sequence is CASSFVRTGGGYGYTF. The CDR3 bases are TGTGCCAGCAGTTTTGTGAGGACAGGGGGCGGCTATGGCTACACCTTC.